This T cell receptor (beta chain) was sequenced for a study of T cell repertoires in cytomegalovirus infection (dated by TCRdb to between 2019 and 2020). With regard to the full study: Alongside well-studied HLA-B-restricted epitopes, the peptide stimulations were aimed at recently identified HLA-C-restricted CMV epitopes, whose presentation resists viral immunomodulation. The HLA type of each donor mattered for the analysis, because public TCR beta signatures pointed to carriage of CMV infection along with the matching HLA type. Study-wide findings and limitations: In the ex vivo response, HLA-C-restricted CMV-specific TCR beta clonotypes were dominant, and in two of eight donors the single most frequent clonotype came from this HLA-C-restricted group. Cumulative frequency of public TCR beta family members discriminated carriers of CMV infection plus the relevant HLA type in this cohort and an independent approximately 350-donor cohort.

TCRdb lists the instrument as Illumina HiSeq 1500. In-frame beta chains were kept once TCRdb had trimmed the public reads at Q25 with fastp and called clones with MiXCR. Rows with a matching CDR3 protein are joined into one entry that keeps the most common DNA and genes. A total of 900,000 to 950,000 distinct CDR3 sequences appear in this sample, approximately 32% of them only once. The ten top clones hold 13% of the sample. The germline V end is reduced by 5 bases and the J end by 5 bases; junction bases left unmatched: 4. Looking up the germline V gene yields CDR1 MNHEY and CDR2 SVGEGT. The CDR3 goes from the cysteine to the phenylalanine over 14 residues. Of the read, only the CDR3 DNA is kept; its 42 bases are in frame from base 1. The treatment or condition label on this specimen signifies: in vitro stimulation with specific CMV peptide epitopes to enrich CMV-specific T cells. For this clonotype: The antigen it recognizes is unknown. No qualities accompany the bases; no much larger clone lies one base away.

The TCR was taken from a human donor in good health (CMV status not recorded). Some clones in this sample may be carry-over from other donors' samples. Recombination linked TRBV6-2 or TRBV6-3 to TRBJ2-1; TRBD1 matches 9 bases in the middle. This specimen was cultured CD8+ T cells from PBMCs, taken from culture after CMV antigen stimulation. The CDR3 amino acid sequence is: CASSRQGGNNEQFF. The DNA reads TGTGCCAGCAGTCGACAGGGGGGAAACAATGAGCAGTTCTTC.